The present T cell receptor beta chain was sequenced within a study of blood T cell repertoires in COVID-19. Turning to the study itself: COVID-19 samples, acute and convalescent, were from the United States, Italy and Spain. PBMCs, B-cell-depleted T cells, or T cells were the source of the cDNA or gDNA that made up the material.

Germline V gene data show CDR1 as SEHNR and CDR2 as FQNEAQ (reference sequence). The CDR3 runs 15 residues. Some clones are missing from TCRdb's copy, which holds only in-frame ones; the method was immunoSEQ multiplex PCR. The sample yields over 100,000 clones, 70% to 90% seen once. A remark on this clone: Relative to the germline gene, one junction end is altered; a read error may explain this.

Sample: peripheral blood. The chain combines TRBV7-9 with TRBJ2-1, with 7 bases fitting TRBD2. This clonotype originated in a human donor in a cohort sampled during active COVID-19. The CDR3 sequence is CASTLGERGNNEQFF. The CDR3 DNA reads as TGTGCCAGCACCTTAGGGGAGCGGGGCAACAATGAGCAGTTCTTC. The full variable domain, in which reference TRBV7-9 and TRBJ2-1 provide the parts outside the CDR3, is DTGVSQNPRHKITKRGQNVTFRCDPISEHNRLYWYRQTLGQGPEFLTYFQNEAQLEKSRLLSDRFSAERPKGSFSTLEIQRTEQGDSAMYLCASTLGERGNNEQFFGPGTRLTVL.